This entry is about one T cell receptor beta chain. Its antigen is not known. This specimen comes from a study of T cell responses to AZD1222 COVID-19 vaccine. Broader study findings: Just 5 or 6 AZD1222 recipients tested seropositive at baseline. Among the donors, most were white British and more were female, and clonal diversity was possibly underestimated. The span of vaccine-associated CD4 TCRs extended across spike, with dominance at 160-218 and 743-854.

Both about-4-week and about-12-week second-dose recipients were combined. Profiled with immunoSEQ multiplex PCR; TCRdb holds only in-frame clones, not every one. Of some 69,000 clones listed, less than 85% are singletons. The sequence was collected from an adult who received the AZD1222 COVID-19 vaccine. The sample in question was peripheral blood, obtained 28 days after the second AZD1222 dose.

DNA for the CDR3: TGTGCCAGCAGGGAGAACAGGGTATCGGTTCAGCCCCAGCATTTT. Residues: CASRENRVSVQPQHF. The chain is built from TRBV2 and TRBJ1-5; possibly TRBD1 for D (6 bases). The CDR3 contains 15 residues. In germline, CDR1 is SNHLY, CDR2 FYNNEI. The ends were cut back, 6 bases at V and 6 bases at J, with 18 bases in the middle. The variable domain in full, completed from reference TRBV2 and TRBJ1-5, reads EPEVTQTPSHQVTQMGQEVILRCVPISNHLYFYWYRQILGQKVEFLVSFYNNEISEKSEIFDDQFSVERPDGSNFTLKIRSTKLEDSAMYFCASRENRVSVQPQHFGDGTRLSIL.